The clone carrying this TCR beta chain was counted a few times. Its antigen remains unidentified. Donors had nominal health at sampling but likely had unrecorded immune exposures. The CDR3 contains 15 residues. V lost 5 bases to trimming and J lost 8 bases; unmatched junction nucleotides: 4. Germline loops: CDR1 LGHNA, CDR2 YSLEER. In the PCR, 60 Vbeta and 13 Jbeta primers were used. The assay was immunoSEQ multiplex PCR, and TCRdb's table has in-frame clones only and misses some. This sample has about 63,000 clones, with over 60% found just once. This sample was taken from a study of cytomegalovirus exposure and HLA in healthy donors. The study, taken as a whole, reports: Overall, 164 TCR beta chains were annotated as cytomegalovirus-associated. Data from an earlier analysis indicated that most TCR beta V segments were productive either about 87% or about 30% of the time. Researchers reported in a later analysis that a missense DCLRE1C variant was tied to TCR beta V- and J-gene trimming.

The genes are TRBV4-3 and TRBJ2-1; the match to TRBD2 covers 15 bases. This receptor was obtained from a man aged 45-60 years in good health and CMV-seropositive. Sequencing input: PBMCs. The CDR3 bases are TGCGCCAGCAGCTCCGGACTAGCGGGAGGGGATGAGCAGTTCTTC. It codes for CASSSGLAGGDEQFF.